Listed below are T cell receptor beta chains from one sample, sequenced in a study of beta chain features in type 1 diabetes. Assay used: immunoSEQ multiplex PCR; TCRdb lists only in-frame clones, some missing. The sample lists almost 350,000 clones, 9.3% occurring once. The sequencing input was central memory CD4+ T cells from blood. Source of these receptors: a young man with type 1 diabetes. CDR3s include the opening cysteine and the closing phenylalanine or tryptophan. A D gene is named only where the DNA matches it firmly. Clone size is shown for a subset of rows, as once, few, many or a class of expanded clone.

j_gene: TRBJ2-2
v_gene: TRBV19
abundance: few
d_gene: -
CDR3nt: TGTGCCAGTACCACCCAGAGACCTCGGAACACCGGGGAGCTGTTTTTT
CDR3aa: CASTTQRPRNTGELFF

j_gene: TRBJ2-5
v_gene: TRBV6-6
abundance: -
d_gene: TRBD2
CDR3nt: TGTGCCAGCAGTTCCGCACTAGCGGGGGACCAAGAGACCCAGTACTTC
CDR3aa: CASSSALAGDQETQYF

j_gene: TRBJ1-4
v_gene: TRBV13
abundance: -
d_gene: TRBD1
CDR3nt: TGTGCCAGCAGGCGACAGGGGGGGAATGAAAAACTGTTTTTT
CDR3aa: CASRRQGGNEKLFF

j_gene: TRBJ2-5
v_gene: TRBV2
abundance: few
d_gene: -
CDR3nt: TGTGCCAGCAGTGAAGCTTCAGTGCAGGAGACCCAGTACTTC
CDR3aa: CASSEASVQETQYF

j_gene: TRBJ2-3
v_gene: TRBV5-4
abundance: few
d_gene: TRBD2
CDR3nt: TGTGCCAGCAGCAACGACCCCAGCGGGGGGGTAACAGATACGCAGTATTTT
CDR3aa: CASSNDPSGGVTDTQYF

j_gene: TRBJ2-7
v_gene: TRBV2
abundance: -
d_gene: -
CDR3nt: TGTGCCAGCAGTGGGGACATTTCCTACGAGCAGTACTTC
CDR3aa: CASSGDISYEQYF

j_gene: TRBJ1-4
v_gene: TRBV6-1
abundance: -
d_gene: -
CDR3nt: TGTGCCAGCAGTGAATTTGGAGAAAAACTGTTTTTT
CDR3aa: CASSEFGEKLFF

j_gene: TRBJ1-5
v_gene: TRBV2
abundance: few
d_gene: TRBD1
CDR3nt: TGTGCCAGCAGTCGACAGGGCAGCAATCAGCCCCAGCATTTT
CDR3aa: CASSRQGSNQPQHF

j_gene: TRBJ2-7
v_gene: TRBV2
abundance: few
d_gene: -
CDR3nt: TGTGCCAGCAGCGCCAAGACCGGGACCTACGAGCAGTACTTC
CDR3aa: CASSAKTGTYEQYF

j_gene: TRBJ2-7
v_gene: TRBV28
abundance: few
d_gene: -
CDR3nt: TGTGCCAGCAGTTTACACGGTGGGACCTACGAGCAGTACTTC
CDR3aa: CASSLHGGTYEQYF

j_gene: TRBJ1-1
v_gene: TRBV5-1
abundance: few
d_gene: -
CDR3nt: TGCGCCAGCAGCTTGAGGGGTGACACTGAAGCTTTCTTT
CDR3aa: CASSLRGDTEAFF

j_gene: TRBJ2-3
v_gene: TRBV14
abundance: few
d_gene: -
CDR3nt: TGTGCCAGCAGCCACGGCACAGATACGCAGTATTTT
CDR3aa: CASSHGTDTQYF

j_gene: TRBJ2-5
v_gene: TRBV11-2
abundance: -
d_gene: -
CDR3nt: TGTGCCAGCAGCTTAGGCCGGGGGCAAGAGACCCAGTACTTC
CDR3aa: CASSLGRGQETQYF

j_gene: TRBJ1-3
v_gene: TRBV28
abundance: -
d_gene: -
CDR3nt: TGTGCCAGCAGTCCCGCAGGATTTAGCTCTGGAAACACCATATATTTT
CDR3aa: CASSPAGFSSGNTIYF

j_gene: TRBJ1-2
v_gene: TRBV30
abundance: -
d_gene: -
CDR3nt: TGTGCCTGGGGAAATTTTAACTATGGCTACACCTTC
CDR3aa: CAWGNFNYGYTF

j_gene: TRBJ2-3
v_gene: TRBV9
abundance: -
d_gene: -
CDR3nt: TGTGCCAGCAGCGTAGCTCCTAGCACGCCAGATACGCAGTATTTT
CDR3aa: CASSVAPSTPDTQYF

j_gene: TRBJ2-7
v_gene: TRBV7-9
abundance: -
d_gene: -
CDR3nt: TGTGCCAGCAGCTTCAGGGAGGACTCCTACGAGCAGTACTTC
CDR3aa: CASSFREDSYEQYF

j_gene: TRBJ1-3
v_gene: TRBV7-8
abundance: few
d_gene: -
CDR3nt: TGTGCCAGCAGTCTATCCGGGACCCATTCTGGAAACACCATATATTTT
CDR3aa: CASSLSGTHSGNTIYF

j_gene: TRBJ2-1
v_gene: TRBV4-3
abundance: few
d_gene: TRBD2
CDR3nt: TGCGCCAGCAGCCAGCACGTTAGCGGGGGTAACAATGAGCAGTTCTTC
CDR3aa: CASSQHVSGGNNEQFF

j_gene: TRBJ2-1
v_gene: TRBV19
abundance: many
d_gene: TRBD1
CDR3nt: TGTGCCAGCAGAGATCGGGACAGCTCCTACAATGAGCAGTTCTTC
CDR3aa: CASRDRDSSYNEQFF

j_gene: TRBJ2-5
v_gene: TRBV6-5
abundance: few
d_gene: -
CDR3nt: TGTGCCAGCAGTCAGACACGTTCGGAGACCCAGTACTTC
CDR3aa: CASSQTRSETQYF

j_gene: TRBJ2-7
v_gene: TRBV18
abundance: -
d_gene: -
CDR3nt: TGTGCCAGCTCCATCTCACGGGCTTCGGCCTACGAGCAGTACTTC
CDR3aa: CASSISRASAYEQYF

j_gene: TRBJ1-2
v_gene: TRBV7-8
abundance: few
d_gene: -
CDR3nt: TGTGCCAGCAGCTTAGGCACCGGAATAGGAGGCTACACCTTC
CDR3aa: CASSLGTGIGGYTF

j_gene: TRBJ2-7
v_gene: TRBV10-3
abundance: -
d_gene: -
CDR3nt: TGTGCCATCAGTGAGTCAGGCTACGAGCAGTACTTC
CDR3aa: CAISESGYEQYF

j_gene: TRBJ2-5
v_gene: TRBV5-1
abundance: few
d_gene: -
CDR3nt: TGCGCCAGCAGCTTCCGCCTACAGGAACAAGAGACCCAGTACTTC
CDR3aa: CASSFRLQEQETQYF

j_gene: TRBJ1-2
v_gene: TRBV5-1
abundance: -
d_gene: -
CDR3nt: TGCGCCAGCAGCCCGGGGACCGCTGGCGGGGGCTACACCTTC
CDR3aa: CASSPGTAGGGYTF

j_gene: TRBJ2-3
v_gene: TRBV6-4
abundance: -
d_gene: -
CDR3nt: TGTGCCAGCAGTGAGGAGCTAGCAGATACGCAGTATTTT
CDR3aa: CASSEELADTQYF

j_gene: TRBJ2-6
v_gene: TRBV5-1
abundance: few
d_gene: -
CDR3nt: TGCGCCAGCGGAAACAGGACTGGGGCCAACGTCCTGACTTTC
CDR3aa: CASGNRTGANVLTF

j_gene: TRBJ1-6
v_gene: TRBV4-3
abundance: few
d_gene: -
CDR3nt: TGCGCCAGCAGCCAAGAGATTGGACAGTATAATTCACCCCTCCACTTT
CDR3aa: CASSQEIGQYNSPLHF

j_gene: TRBJ2-7
v_gene: TRBV29-1
abundance: -
d_gene: -
CDR3nt: TGCAGCGTCGGATCAGGGGGGGACGAGCAGTACTTC
CDR3aa: CSVGSGGDEQYF